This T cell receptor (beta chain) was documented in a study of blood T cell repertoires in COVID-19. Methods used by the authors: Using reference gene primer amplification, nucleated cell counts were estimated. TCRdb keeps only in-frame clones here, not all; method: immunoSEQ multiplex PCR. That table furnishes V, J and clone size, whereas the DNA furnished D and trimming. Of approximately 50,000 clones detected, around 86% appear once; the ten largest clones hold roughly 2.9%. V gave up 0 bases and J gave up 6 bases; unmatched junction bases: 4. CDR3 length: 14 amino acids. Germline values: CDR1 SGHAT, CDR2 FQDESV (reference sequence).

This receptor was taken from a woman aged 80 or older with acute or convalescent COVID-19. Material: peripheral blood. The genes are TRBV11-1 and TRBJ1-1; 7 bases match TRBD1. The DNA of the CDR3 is TGTGCCAGCAGCTTAGCATCTACAGGGGCTGAAGCTTTCTTT. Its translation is CASSLASTGAEAFF. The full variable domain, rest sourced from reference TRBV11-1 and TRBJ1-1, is EAEVAQSPRYKITEKSQAVAFWCDPISGHATLYWYRQILGQGPELLVQFQDESVVDDSQLPKDRFSAERLKGVDSTLKIQPAELGDSAMYLCASSLASTGAEAFFGQGTRLTVV.